This note documents a single T cell receptor beta chain sequence. CDR3 size: 14 residues. Germline CDR1 is MDHEN and CDR2 is SYDVKM. V lost 11 bases to trimming and J lost 6 bases, with 20 bases between them. These data belong to a study of cytomegalovirus exposure and HLA in healthy donors. The data were produced by immunoSEQ multiplex PCR, yet TCRdb's version contains in-frame clones alone and is incomplete. This table has approximately 230,000 clones, over 75% appearing once. What was sequenced was PBMCs. The sequence came from a man aged 18 to 29 in good health and CMV-seropositive. The V and J genes are TRBV28 and TRBJ1-5; a possible D gene is TRBD1 (5 bases). CDR3 coding DNA: TGTGCCTCCCGGGGTGGGGGTGCTAGTCAGCCCCAGCATTTT. Translation gives CASRGGGASQPQHF.